The clone carrying this T cell receptor beta chain was seen only once. Using immunoSEQ multiplex PCR, the repertoire was profiled, and TCRdb retains in-frame clones only, with some absent. The sample contains roughly 1,000,000 clones, around 82% of which appear only once. This sample was taken from a study of shared clonotypes between healthy human individuals. CDR3 size: 15 residues. The germline gives CDR1 LNHDA, CDR2 SQIVND (reference sequence). V gave up 3 bases and J gave up 0 bases, with 12 bases separating them. V usage is TRBV19 and J usage is TRBJ2-7, with D unclear. This sequence was found in a man in his late teens or twenties in good health. Some clones in this sample may be carry-over from other donors' samples. Sequencing input: memory CD4+ T cells from PBMCs. Subset denoted: CD45RA-negative fraction. CDR3 nucleotide sequence: TGTGCCAGTAGTATCTGCCAGCCGAGCTCCTACGAGCAGTACTTC. Its protein product is CASSICQPSSYEQYF.